This T cell receptor beta chain was recorded in a study of control samples from healthy donors and cancer patients. Method: immunoSEQ multiplex PCR; TCRdb's copy keeps in-frame clones and lacks some. The table includes about 40,000 clones, roughly 92% detected once. V was clipped by 5 bases and J by 5 bases, with 10 bases between them. CDR3 length equals 13 residues. In germline, CDR1 is SNHLY, CDR2 FYNNEI. The sample taken for sequencing was blood. V usage is TRBV2 and J usage is TRBJ2-1, with D possibly matching TRBD1 (5 bases). This receptor was taken from a woman in her 50s in good health. This CDR3 is CASSQLQDNEQFF. CDR3 bases: TGTGCCAGCAGTCAACTACAGGACAATGAGCAGTTCTTC.